The rows below give T cell receptor beta chains drawn from one sample of a study of regulatory dendritic cells for organ transplantation. Generated by immunoSEQ multiplex PCR, the TCRdb table keeps only in-frame clones and is missing some. The sample has fewer than 25,000 clones; 75% to 90% are singletons. These receptors have no known antigen. Specimen: naive CD4+ T cells from blood cultured with regulatory dendritic cells. These receptors all stem from a human donor in good health. Each CDR3 is given with its conserved first and last residue. D genes are given only for firm matches. Clone size is given for some rows only: seen once, a few or many times, or a class if the clone is expanded.

j_gene: TRBJ2-7
v_gene: TRBV4-3
d_gene: TRBD2
abundance: -
CDR3aa: CASSQVLAGSYEQYF
CDR3nt: TGCGCCAGCAGCCAAGTACTAGCGGGGTCCTACGAGCAGTACTTC

j_gene: TRBJ2-7
v_gene: TRBV7-2
d_gene: -
abundance: -
CDR3aa: CASSLNRAYEQYF
CDR3nt: TGTGCCAGCAGCTTAAACAGGGCCTACGAGCAGTACTTC

j_gene: TRBJ1-3
v_gene: TRBV12-2
d_gene: -
abundance: -
CDR3aa: CASRLAEAWAGGNTIYF
CDR3nt: -

j_gene: TRBJ2-7
v_gene: TRBV2
d_gene: -
abundance: -
CDR3aa: CASRQLGYEQYF
CDR3nt: TGTGCCAGCAGACAGCTAGGTTACGAGCAGTACTTC

j_gene: TRBJ2-7
v_gene: TRBV18
d_gene: TRBD1
abundance: -
CDR3aa: CASSPPETGGRGEQYF
CDR3nt: TGTGCCAGCTCACCACCGGAAACAGGGGGCAGGGGCGAGCAGTACTTC

j_gene: TRBJ2-1
v_gene: TRBV9
d_gene: -
abundance: -
CDR3aa: CASSVGATNNEQFF
CDR3nt: TGTGCCAGCAGCGTAGGCGCTACCAACAATGAGCAGTTCTTC

j_gene: TRBJ1-1
v_gene: TRBV19
d_gene: -
abundance: -
CDR3aa: CASSMSGMNTEAFF
CDR3nt: TGTGCCAGTAGTATGAGCGGCATGAACACTGAAGCTTTCTTT

j_gene: TRBJ1-5
v_gene: TRBV7-9
d_gene: -
abundance: -
CDR3aa: CASSRSEGDQPQHF
CDR3nt: TGTGCCAGCAGCCGATCTGAGGGTGATCAGCCCCAGCATTTT

j_gene: TRBJ2-5
v_gene: TRBV19
d_gene: TRBD1
abundance: -
CDR3aa: CASKNRGEETQYF
CDR3nt: TGTGCCAGCAAAAACAGGGGAGAAGAGACCCAGTACTTC

j_gene: TRBJ1-2
v_gene: TRBV27
d_gene: -
abundance: -
CDR3aa: CASSLHEQHFRDNYGYTF
CDR3nt: TGTGCCAGCAGTTTACACGAACAACACTTTAGGGACAACTATGGCTACACCTTC

j_gene: TRBJ1-2
v_gene: TRBV7-3
d_gene: TRBD1
abundance: -
CDR3aa: CASSLRTGTYGYTF
CDR3nt: TGTGCCAGCAGCTTACGGACAGGCACCTATGGCTACACCTTC

j_gene: TRBJ1-3
v_gene: TRBV7-9
d_gene: -
abundance: -
CDR3aa: CASSLGTSGNTIYF
CDR3nt: TGTGCCAGCAGCTTAGGGACCTCTGGAAACACCATATATTTT

j_gene: TRBJ1-4
v_gene: TRBV7-2
d_gene: -
abundance: -
CDR3aa: CASSPRDATNEKLFF
CDR3nt: TGTGCCAGCAGCCCCAGGGACGCAACTAATGAAAAACTGTTTTTT

j_gene: TRBJ1-6
v_gene: TRBV12-5
d_gene: TRBD1
abundance: -
CDR3aa: CASGLQLWRGQRDNSYNSPLHF
CDR3nt: TGTGCTAGTGGTTTGCAGTTGTGGCGGGGACAGCGTGATAACTCCTATAATTCACCCCTCCACTTT

j_gene: TRBJ1-6
v_gene: TRBV30
d_gene: -
abundance: -
CDR3aa: CAWRKTQLQPLHF
CDR3nt: TGTGCCTGGAGAAAGACTCAGCTTCAACCCCTCCACTTT

j_gene: TRBJ1-6
v_gene: TRBV30
d_gene: TRBD1
abundance: few
CDR3aa: CAWVSGGFINSPLHF
CDR3nt: TGTGCCTGGGTTTCAGGGGGCTTCATAAATTCACCCCTCCACTTT

j_gene: TRBJ2-5
v_gene: TRBV5-1
d_gene: -
abundance: -
CDR3aa: CASSSTWPQETQYF
CDR3nt: TGCGCCAGCAGCTCCACCTGGCCGCAAGAGACCCAGTACTTC

j_gene: TRBJ1-2
v_gene: TRBV28
d_gene: TRBD1
abundance: -
CDR3aa: CASSLPLSTGQGLGYTF
CDR3nt: TGTGCCAGCAGTTTGCCCTTATCTACCGGACAGGGGCTTGGCTACACCTTC

j_gene: TRBJ2-3
v_gene: TRBV20-1
d_gene: -
abundance: -
CDR3aa: CSARLGDTQYF
CDR3nt: TGCAGTGCCCGACTAGGAGATACGCAGTATTTT

j_gene: TRBJ1-6
v_gene: TRBV7-2
d_gene: -
abundance: -
CDR3aa: CASSLGLAGSMNSPLHF
CDR3nt: TGTGCCAGCAGCTTAGGGTTGGCAGGTAGTATGAATTCACCCCTCCACTTT

j_gene: TRBJ2-7
v_gene: TRBV28
d_gene: -
abundance: -
CDR3aa: CASSSDGEPGHTYEQYF
CDR3nt: TGTGCCAGCAGTTCGGACGGGGAACCGGGACATACCTACGAGCAGTACTTC

j_gene: TRBJ2-3
v_gene: TRBV5-5
d_gene: TRBD2
abundance: once
CDR3aa: CASSRFSSGGRTDTQYF
CDR3nt: TGTGCCAGCAGCCGGTTTTCTAGCGGGGGTCGCACAGATACGCAGTATTTT

j_gene: TRBJ2-3
v_gene: TRBV6-6
d_gene: -
abundance: -
CDR3aa: CASGPGLGVRDTQYF
CDR3nt: TGTGCCAGCGGGCCCGGCTTGGGAGTCCGGGATACGCAGTATTTT

j_gene: TRBJ1-1
v_gene: TRBV7-2
d_gene: -
abundance: -
CDR3aa: CASSLRQGMNTEAFF
CDR3nt: TGTGCCAGCAGCCTACGACAAGGGATGAACACTGAAGCTTTCTTT

j_gene: TRBJ2-3
v_gene: TRBV18
d_gene: TRBD2
abundance: -
CDR3aa: CASSPSGGLQYTDTQYF
CDR3nt: TGTGCCAGCTCACCTAGCGGGGGCCTACAATACACAGATACGCAGTATTTT

j_gene: TRBJ1-5
v_gene: TRBV2
d_gene: -
abundance: few
CDR3aa: CASRADGDNQPQHF
CDR3nt: TGTGCCAGCAGAGCTGACGGAGACAATCAGCCCCAGCATTTT

j_gene: TRBJ2-3
v_gene: TRBV19
d_gene: -
abundance: few
CDR3aa: CASSIAYGPRATYTQYF
CDR3nt: TGTGCCAGTAGTATCGCCTACGGACCCAGAGCCACTTATACGCAGTATTTT

j_gene: TRBJ1-1
v_gene: TRBV4-1
d_gene: TRBD1
abundance: -
CDR3aa: CASSPDRDTEAFF
CDR3nt: TGCGCCAGCAGCCCTGACAGGGACACTGAAGCTTTCTTT

j_gene: TRBJ1-2
v_gene: TRBV6-5
d_gene: TRBD1
abundance: -
CDR3aa: CASRTGVGYTF
CDR3nt: TGTGCCAGCAGAACAGGGGTTGGCTACACCTTC

j_gene: TRBJ2-1
v_gene: TRBV15
d_gene: -
abundance: -
CDR3aa: CATSARLGAGLNEQFF
CDR3nt: TGTGCCACCAGCGCCAGACTCGGGGCAGGGTTAAATGAGCAGTTCTTC

j_gene: TRBJ2-7
v_gene: TRBV4-2
d_gene: -
abundance: medium-sized
CDR3aa: CASSQGGSSYEQYF
CDR3nt: TGTGCCAGCAGCCAAGGCGGCAGCTCCTACGAGCAGTACTTC

j_gene: TRBJ2-1
v_gene: TRBV27
d_gene: -
abundance: -
CDR3aa: CASSTTREAAYNEQFF
CDR3nt: TGTGCCAGCAGCACGACTCGGGAAGCGGCCTACAATGAGCAGTTCTTC

j_gene: TRBJ1-2
v_gene: TRBV28
d_gene: TRBD1
abundance: -
CDR3aa: CASSLTQGGGYTF
CDR3nt: TGTGCCAGCAGTTTGACACAGGGGGGAGGCTACACCTTC

j_gene: TRBJ1-5
v_gene: TRBV11-2
d_gene: -
abundance: -
CDR3aa: CASSLGRYQPQHF
CDR3nt: TGTGCCAGCAGCTTAGGGCGATATCAGCCCCAGCATTTT

j_gene: TRBJ2-7
v_gene: TRBV6-6
d_gene: TRBD1
abundance: -
CDR3aa: CASGRDREGEQYF
CDR3nt: TGTGCCAGCGGACGGGACAGGGAAGGCGAGCAGTACTTC

j_gene: TRBJ2-7
v_gene: TRBV4-3
d_gene: -
abundance: -
CDR3aa: CASSQYSTYEQYF
CDR3nt: TGCGCCAGCAGCCAATACTCAACCTACGAGCAGTACTTC

j_gene: TRBJ2-7
v_gene: TRBV6-5
d_gene: -
abundance: -
CDR3aa: CASSSVPSYEQYF
CDR3nt: TGTGCCAGCAGTTCGGTACCGTCCTACGAGCAGTACTTC

j_gene: TRBJ2-1
v_gene: TRBV18
d_gene: -
abundance: once
CDR3aa: CASSPRTAPTHNEQFF
CDR3nt: TGTGCCAGCTCACCAAGGACAGCCCCGACACACAATGAGCAGTTCTTC

j_gene: TRBJ2-7
v_gene: TRBV28
d_gene: -
abundance: -
CDR3aa: CASSFVAEAYEQYF
CDR3nt: TGTGCCAGCAGTTTCGTCGCTGAGGCCTACGAGCAGTACTTC

j_gene: TRBJ2-2
v_gene: TRBV6-5
d_gene: -
abundance: -
CDR3aa: CASRGVDTGELFF
CDR3nt: TGTGCCAGCAGGGGGGTGGACACCGGGGAGCTGTTTTTT

j_gene: TRBJ2-7
v_gene: TRBV20-1
d_gene: -
abundance: once
CDR3aa: CRNKYEQYF
CDR3nt: TGCAGGAATAAATACGAGCAGTACTTC

j_gene: TRBJ2-5
v_gene: TRBV25-1
d_gene: -
abundance: -
CDR3aa: CASHAINQETQYF
CDR3nt: TGTGCCAGCCATGCCATCAACCAAGAGACCCAGTACTTC

j_gene: TRBJ1-2
v_gene: TRBV6-5
d_gene: -
abundance: -
CDR3aa: CASSARGLNYGYTF
CDR3nt: TGTGCCAGCAGCGCGAGGGGACTGAACTATGGCTACACCTTC

j_gene: TRBJ1-1
v_gene: TRBV18
d_gene: -
abundance: -
CDR3aa: CASSDTGTFTEAFF
CDR3nt: TGTGCCAGCTCCGATACCGGGACTTTCACTGAAGCTTTCTTT

j_gene: TRBJ2-7
v_gene: TRBV27
d_gene: -
abundance: once
CDR3aa: CASTGQSYTYEQYF
CDR3nt: TGTGCCAGCACTGGTCAGTCCTACACCTACGAGCAGTACTTC

j_gene: TRBJ1-6
v_gene: TRBV18
d_gene: -
abundance: -
CDR3aa: CASSPQGLDSPLHF
CDR3nt: TGTGCCAGCTCACCACAGGGCCTCGATTCACCCCTCCACTTT

j_gene: TRBJ2-1
v_gene: TRBV6-5
d_gene: TRBD2
abundance: -
CDR3aa: CASSRGGNARNEQFF
CDR3nt: TGTGCCAGCAGTAGGGGAGGGAACGCCCGGAATGAGCAGTTCTTC

j_gene: TRBJ2-2
v_gene: TRBV7-9
d_gene: TRBD1
abundance: -
CDR3aa: CASSHRTIRDRNTGELFF
CDR3nt: TGTGCCAGCAGCCATCGAACGATCCGGGACAGGAACACCGGGGAGCTGTTTTTT

j_gene: TRBJ2-2
v_gene: TRBV10-2
d_gene: TRBD2
abundance: -
CDR3aa: CASRRLAGGPVGELFF
CDR3nt: TGCGCCAGCAGGCGACTAGCGGGGGGGCCAGTCGGGGAGCTGTTTTTT

j_gene: TRBJ2-5
v_gene: TRBV6-5
d_gene: TRBD2
abundance: -
CDR3aa: CASSYAERGAGGQYF
CDR3nt: TGTGCCAGCAGTTATGCAGAGCGGGGGGCCGGCGGCCAGTACTTC

j_gene: TRBJ2-7
v_gene: TRBV18
d_gene: -
abundance: -
CDR3aa: CASSPEIDEQYF
CDR3nt: TGTGCCAGCTCCCCTGAGATAGACGAGCAGTACTTC

j_gene: TRBJ1-2
v_gene: TRBV30
d_gene: TRBD1
abundance: -
CDR3aa: CAWSRGQASF
CDR3nt: TGTGCCTGGAGCCGTGGACAGGCCTCCTTC

j_gene: TRBJ2-7
v_gene: TRBV27
d_gene: -
abundance: once
CDR3aa: CASSFSGSSYEQYF
CDR3nt: TGTGCCAGCAGTTTTTCCGGTAGCTCCTACGAGCAGTACTTC

j_gene: TRBJ1-5
v_gene: TRBV28
d_gene: -
abundance: -
CDR3aa: CASSFTETYSNQPQHF
CDR3nt: TGTGCCAGCAGTTTCACCGAAACTTATAGCAATCAGCCCCAGCATTTT

j_gene: TRBJ2-1
v_gene: TRBV4-2
d_gene: TRBD2
abundance: -
CDR3aa: CASSQVVGPTSGYEQFF
CDR3nt: TGTGCCAGCAGCCAAGTTGTGGGCCCGACTAGCGGGTATGAGCAGTTCTTC